The 15 T cell receptor beta chains presented below share a single source sample, sequenced in a study of cytomegalovirus exposure and HLA in healthy donors. The PCR was carried out with 60 Vbeta primers and 13 Jbeta primers. Assay used: immunoSEQ multiplex PCR; TCRdb lists only in-frame clones, some missing. The sample lists about 40,000 clones; about 80% were seen once. Specimen: PBMCs. These receptors came from a woman between 18 and 29 years old in good health and CMV-seropositive.

The chain couples TRBV9 to TRBJ2-5; D gene ambiguous. The J call may not be correct, given that the DNA end is closer to TRBJ2-7. This CDR3 spans 13 amino acids. Per the germline V gene, CDR1 is SGDLS and CDR2 is YYNGEE. CDR3 nucleotide sequence: TGTGCCAGCAGCGTAGGCAATTCCTACGAGCAGTACTTC. This sequence encodes CASSVGNSYEQYF.

The chain is built from TRBV6-5 and TRBJ2-1, with D tentatively TRBD1 (5 bases). V lost 2 bases and J 5 bases, leaving 10 bases between the germline ends. Germline V gene sequence: CDR1 MNHEY, CDR2 SVGAGI. The CDR3 totals 14 residues. The CDR3 is CASSYTDRDNEQFF. CDR3 nucleotides: TGTGCCAGCAGTTACACCGACAGAGACAATGAGCAGTTCTTC.

The V call is TRBV18, the J call TRBJ2-7, with 8 bases aligning to TRBD2. Unmatched junction bases numbered 7, after V lost 2 bases and J lost 7 bases. Germline V gene sequence: CDR1 KGHSH, CDR2 LQKENI. The CDR3 loop spans 14 amino acids. CDR3 in amino acids: CASSPTGGPGEQYF. CDR3 coding DNA: TGTGCCAGCTCACCAACGGGAGGGCCGGGGGAGCAGTACTTC.

This clone has a handful of counts. The chain carries TRBV27 and TRBJ1-1; possibly TRBD1 for D (5 bases). The CDR3 contains 13 residues. V was shortened by 4 bases and J by 1 base, with 7 bases between the two germline ends. Per the germline V gene, CDR1 is MNHEY and CDR2 is SMNVEV (reference sequence). The CDR3 loop reads CASSSGGNTEAFF. The CDR3 DNA reads TGTGCCAGCAGTTCCGGGGGGAACACTGAAGCTTTCTTT.

The chain uses TRBV4-3 and TRBJ2-3; TRBD2 matches at 15 bases. The CDR3 runs to 20 residues. V lost 3 bases and J lost 4; bases outside the gene matches: 14. Germline V gene data show CDR1 as LGHNA and CDR2 as YSLEER. CDR3 protein: CASSHEGLAGGRISADTQYF. The CDR3 bases are TGCGCCAGCAGCCACGAGGGACTAGCGGGAGGAAGAATTAGCGCAGATACGCAGTATTTT.

The V gene is TRBV7-9, the J gene TRBJ1-5; 7 bases are a match to TRBD1. The CDR3 is 15 amino acids. Trimming cost V 1 base and J 4 bases; bases outside gene matches: 4. Looked up from germline, CDR1 is SEHNR and CDR2 is FQNEAQ (reference sequence). CDR3 amino acids: CASSLGGTVNQPQHF. CDR3 bases: TGTGCCAGCAGCTTAGGGGGGACAGTTAATCAGCCCCAGCATTTT.

The rearrangement uses TRBV7-6 and TRBJ2-1; TRBD2 matches 7 bases. This CDR3 spans 13 amino acids. The V segment lost 5 bases and the J segment 10 bases; nucleotides outside the gene matches: 8. Germline values: CDR1 SGHVS, CDR2 FNYEAQ. CDR3 DNA: TGTGCCAGCAGCGAAGTTGGGGAGGGGGAGCAGTTCTTC. Amino acid sequence: CASSEVGEGEQFF.

V and J are TRBV5-1 and TRBJ2-2, with 13 bases that match TRBD2. Unmatched junction bases numbered 5, after V lost 2 bases and J lost 7 bases. The CDR3 spans 16 residues. The germline V gene encodes CDR1 SGHRS and CDR2 YFSETQ. The CDR3 here is CASSLRTSGSYGELFF. DNA of the CDR3: TGCGCCAGCAGCTTAAGGACTAGCGGGAGTTACGGGGAGCTGTTTTTT. Complete variable domain (other parts from reference TRBV5-1 and TRBJ2-2): KAGVTQTPRYLIKTRGQQVTLSCSPISGHRSVSWYQQTPGQGLQFLFEYFSETQRNKGNFPGRFSGRQFSNSRSEMNVSTLELGDSALYLCASSLRTSGSYGELFFGEGSRLTVL.

This clone was recorded once. This chain joins TRBV27 and TRBJ2-3; D is unclear. Germline V gene data show CDR1 as MNHEY and CDR2 as SMNVEV (reference sequence). V was clipped by 6 bases and J by 0 bases, with 10 bases between them. The CDR3 covers 14 residues. Written as DNA, the CDR3 is TGTGCCAGCAGCCCGGTAATTAGCACAGATACGCAGTATTTT. Residues: CASSPVISTDTQYF.

The chain combines TRBV7-9 with TRBJ2-1, with D possibly TRBD2 on 7 matching bases. The CDR3 is 19 amino acids. V was clipped by 2 bases and J by 5 bases, with 25 bases between them. Germline V gene data show CDR1 as SEHNR and CDR2 as FQNEAQ (reference sequence). The CDR3 sequence is CASSLSSGGLTQYNNEQFF. CDR3 sequence (DNA): TGTGCCAGCAGCTTATCGTCGGGGGGCTTAACCCAATATAACAATGAGCAGTTCTTC.

The chain joins TRBV28 to TRBJ2-7, with 7 nucleotides matching TRBD2. J lost 6 bases, V lost 3 bases, and 2 bases had no gene match. The CDR3 is 12 residues long. Germline lookup yields CDR1 MDHEN and CDR2 SYDVKM. The CDR3 reads CASSLGGAEQYF. In DNA form, the CDR3 reads TGTGCCAGCAGTTTGGGAGGGGCCGAGCAGTACTTC.

The V call is TRBV30, the J call TRBJ2-1; D is undetermined. The CDR3 has 15 amino acids. With 5 bases removed from V and 4 bases from J, the gap between germline ends came to 18 bases. Germline V CDR1 and CDR2: GTSNPN, SVGIG (reference sequence). Here the CDR3 DNA reads TGTGCCTGGCTTGAGACGGGTATTTTTTACAATGAGCAGTTCTTC. This translates into CAWLETGIFYNEQFF.

The V and J genes are TRBV6-1 and TRBJ2-1, with TRBD2 as a possible D gene (6 bases). Germline CDR1 MNHNS, CDR2 SASEGT. The CDR3 loop spans 12 amino acids. The V end lost 7 bases, the J end lost 6 bases, and 10 bases lay between the germline ends. As DNA, the CDR3 is TGTGCCAGCACCAACGGGGGCAATGAGCAGTTCTTC. Its protein is CASTNGGNEQFF.

This chain connects TRBV6-5 to TRBJ2-5; 11 bases line up with TRBD2. V shed 0 bases, J shed 1 base, and the junction held 1 base outside the gene matches. CDR3 length: 16 residues. Germline CDR1 MNHEY, CDR2 SVGAGI. The CDR3 nucleotides are TGTGCCAGCAGTTACTCCGGGACTAGCGGCCAAGAGACCCAGTACTTC. It specifies CASSYSGTSGQETQYF.

The genes are TRBV2 and TRBJ2-2, with 7 nucleotides matching TRBD1. V gave up 7 bases and J gave up 3 bases; unmatched junction bases: 8. The CDR3 extends over 15 amino acids. The germline V gene has CDR1 SNHLY and CDR2 FYNNEI. CDR3 DNA sequence: TGTGCCAGCACCCACGGGACAGTTGACACCGGGGAGCTGTTTTTT. It specifies CASTHGTVDTGELFF.